This TCR beta chain derives from a study of blood T cells in healthy people across ages. Study-level findings and limits: Fewer expanded clones and more diversity marked long-lived versus aged donors.

A second about 6 to 11 cycle PCR used barcoded and J-beta primers. TCRdb reprocessed the 5' RACE reads via MiXCR and lists one record per CDR3 protein. This table holds roughly 900,000 distinct CDR3 sequences, under 30% found once. This clonotype was seen at least ten times. The antigen remains unidentified. Looked up from germline, CDR1 is LGHNA and CDR2 is YNFKEQ. Unmatched junction bases numbered 8, after V lost 0 bases and J lost 3 bases. The CDR3 runs 17 residues. The source is a woman older than 75 in good health. V is TRBV4-2 and J is TRBJ2-3, with 8 bases matching TRBD2. The sample taken for sequencing was blood. In DNA, the CDR3 is TGTGCCAGCAGCCAAGATTTCGGGGGGGAGGGTACAGATACGCAGTATTTT. This gives the protein CASSQDFGGEGTDTQYF.